The 31 T cell receptor beta chains presented below share a single source sample, sequenced in a study of T cells in Graves' hyperthyroidism and ophthalmopathy. TCR beta CDR3 regions were amplified from RNA transcripts. An initial round of RT-PCR targeting the TCR CDR3 relied on the HTBI primer set. One entry per CDR3 protein results from TCRdb running MiXCR on the multiplex PCR reads. Seen here are more than 300,000 distinct CDR3 sequences, roughly 18% observed once, and the top ten hold 35% to 50%. Sequencing used blood. The receptors were sampled from a man between 18 and 35 years old with Graves' ophthalmopathy.

This clonotype was seen more than once but under ten times. DNA of the CDR3: TGTGCCAGCAGTCCGGGGCTCGGACTATATGGCTACACCTTC. This gives the protein CASSPGLGLYGYTF. The chain couples TRBV27 to TRBJ1-2, with D maybe TRBD1 (5 bases). Germline lookup yields CDR1 MNHEY and CDR2 SMNVEV (reference sequence). This CDR3 region has 14 residues. The V gene lost 5 bases and the J gene lost 5 bases, with 15 bases spanning the gap.

This clonotype was found many times. The chain carries TRBV27 and TRBJ2-1; D might be TRBD1 (5 bases). V was clipped by 6 bases and J by 10 bases, with 22 bases between them. CDR3 length equals 15 residues. Germline CDR1 is MNHEY and CDR2 is SMNVEV (reference sequence). This chain's CDR3 is CASSSTFWTPTEQFF. In DNA, the CDR3 is TGTGCCAGCAGCAGTACCTTCTGGACACCAACCGAGCAGTTCTTC.

This clonotype was observed many times. The chain carries TRBV20-1 and TRBJ2-3; 7 bases are shared with TRBD2. V dropped 2 bases and J dropped 3; count of bases not matched to a gene: 11. CDR1 is DFQATT and CDR2 is SNEGSKA in the germline V gene (reference sequence). This CDR3 has 16 residues. This CDR3 is CSARPHGRGRTDTQYF. The CDR3 DNA is TGCAGTGCTAGACCCCACGGGCGGGGGAGGACAGATACGCAGTATTTT.

This clonotype was found many times. The chain recombines TRBV7-6 with TRBJ1-1; D not certain. Trimming took 2 bases from V and 0 from J, leaving 13 bases between them. The germline V gene encodes CDR1 SGHVS and CDR2 FNYEAQ. There are 16 residues in the CDR3. CDR3 coding DNA: TGTGCCAGCAGCTTATCTCCCCGTCGGATGAACACTGAAGCTTTCTTT. Amino acids: CASSLSPRRMNTEAFF. Looking up the rest from reference TRBV7-6 and TRBJ1-1 gives the full variable domain: GAGVSQSPRYKVTKRGQDVALRCDPISGHVSLYWYRQALGQGPEFLTYFNYEAQQDKSGLPNDRFSAERPEGSISTLTIQRTEQRDSAMYRCASSLSPRRMNTEAFFGQGTRLTVV.

A few counts support this clonotype. This sequence joins TRBV4-1 and TRBJ2-5, with D unclear. Trimming pared 0 bases from V and 1 base from J, leaving 12 bases between. The CDR3 is made up of 16 amino acids. The germline V gene has CDR1 MGHRA and CDR2 YSYEKL. Here the CDR3 DNA reads TGCGCCAGCAGCCAAGATTTTGGCGTCTTCCAAGAGACCCAGTACTTC. Translated: CASSQDFGVFQETQYF.

As concerns this clonotype: Being one base from a much bigger clone, this may be a read error. The chain carries TRBV5-1 and TRBJ2-3, with 7 bases identical to TRBD2. This CDR3 comprises 16 residues. Germline values: CDR1 SGHRS, CDR2 YFSETQ. The DNA of the CDR3 is TGCGCCAACAGCCCTGGACTAGTCGGTTTCGCAGATACGCAGTATTTT. Its protein is CANSPGLVGFADTQYF.

In its sample, this clonotype was seen a few times. The rearrangement joins TRBV6-5 to TRBJ1-3; 7 bases map to TRBD1. V lost 2 bases, J lost 0 bases, and 13 bases stayed unmatched. The CDR3 has 19 residues. CDR1 is MNHEY and CDR2 is SVGAGI in the germline V gene. As DNA, the CDR3 is TGTGCCAGCAGTTACGCTGGTAGGGGACAGCGGAGCTCTGGAAACACCATATATTTT. The encoded protein is CASSYAGRGQRSSGNTIYF.

This clonotype was counted at least ten times. The chain couples TRBV28 to TRBJ1-1, with D unclear. The CDR3 is 13 residues long. Germline V CDR1 and CDR2: MDHEN, SYDVKM. V lost 8 bases, J lost 8 bases, and 18 bases lay in between. CDR3 coding DNA: TGTGCCAGCGCCCTCGGGCAGCGACCAGAAGCTTTCTTT. Amino acids: CASALGQRPEAFF.

This clonotype appeared many times. The rearrangement uses TRBV3-1 and TRBJ2-1; tentatively, D is TRBD1 (6 bases). The CDR3 contains 13 residues. Trimming took 0 bases from V and 9 from J, leaving 9 bases between them. From germline, CDR1 is LGHDT and CDR2 YNNKEL (reference sequence). This chain's CDR3 is CASSQDGQSEQFF. CDR3 DNA: TGTGCCAGCAGCCAAGACGGACAGAGTGAGCAGTTCTTC.

This clonotype was recorded many times. This chain uses TRBV11-2 with TRBJ1-5, with a tentative D call TRBD1 (5 bases). The CDR3 covers 15 residues. In germline, CDR1 is SGHAT, CDR2 FQNNGV. V was trimmed by 5 bases and J by 2 bases, leaving 13 bases between them. The CDR3 region is CASSGSGAGNQPQHF. The CDR3 DNA reads as TGTGCCAGCAGCGGGAGTGGGGCTGGCAATCAGCCCCAGCATTTT.

The J gene is TRBJ2-5, the V gene TRBV4-2; 10 nucleotides line up with TRBD2. V trimming: 0 bases; J trimming: 2 bases; junction bases outside the gene matches: 3. Germline V gene data show CDR1 as LGHNA and CDR2 as YNFKEQ. This CDR3 has 16 residues. CDR3 coding DNA: TGTGCCAGCAGCCAAGACCTAGCGGGGGCTCAAGAGACCCAGTACTTC. Its translation: CASSQDLAGAQETQYF.

This clonotype was found many times. The chain joins TRBV12-3 or TRBV12-4 to TRBJ2-2; 8 positions match TRBD1. J gave up 3 bases and V 1 base, and 4 bases lay outside the gene matches. CDR3 length: 16 residues. CDR3 nucleotide sequence: TGTGCCAGCAGTTTAGGGAACAGGGGGGACACCGGGGAGCTGTTTTTT. Its translation is CASSLGNRGDTGELFF.

In regard to this clonotype: A much larger clone sits a single nucleotide away, making a read error possible. V and J are TRBV20-1 and TRBJ1-2, with 7 nucleotides matching TRBD1. With V trimmed by 3 bases and J by 8 bases, 12 bases remained unmatched. Germline loops: CDR1 DFQATT, CDR2 SNEGSKA (reference sequence). The CDR3 has 14 residues. The chain's CDR3 is CSASSGVTGWGYTF. CDR3 DNA sequence: TGCAGTGCTAGTAGTGGGGTGACAGGGTGGGGCTACACCTTC.

This clonotype was observed many times. This chain links TRBV28 with TRBJ2-7, with TRBD2 matching over 7 bases. V was clipped by 6 bases and J by 3 bases; unmatched bases: 8. This CDR3 has 14 amino acids. Germline V lookup: CDR1 MDHEN, CDR2 SYDVKM. The CDR3 loop reads CASSMGGALYEQYF. CDR3 coding DNA: TGTGCCAGCAGCATGGGAGGGGCTCTCTACGAGCAGTACTTC.

The count of this clonotype is one. A much larger clone differs from this one at a single base, so this may be a read error. This chain joins TRBV5-6 and TRBJ1-1; tentatively, D is TRBD1 (6 bases). The V and J ends lost 3 bases and 1 base respectively, with 10 bases between them. Germline-derived CDR1 and CDR2 are SGHDT and YYEEEE. The CDR3 is 14 amino acids. CDR3 DNA: TGTGCCAGCAGCTCACAGGGTCGGAACACTGAAGCTTTCTTT. As protein: CASSSQGRNTEAFF.

This clonotype occurred many times. This chain links TRBV5-1 with TRBJ1-2; a weak D match, TRBD1 (6 bases). The CDR3 length is 13 residues. V was shortened by 0 bases and J by 6 bases, with 9 bases between the two germline ends. Germline values: CDR1 SGHRS, CDR2 YFSETQ. CDR3 in DNA: TGCGCCAGCAGCTTGGAGAACAGGGATGGCTACACCTTC. This encodes CASSLENRDGYTF.

This chain uses TRBV20-1 with TRBJ2-2, with a possible D match to TRBD2 (5 bases). The germline V gene encodes CDR1 DFQATT and CDR2 SNEGSKA (reference sequence). The CDR3 is 15 amino acids. The ends were cut back, 1 base at V and 0 bases at J, with 9 bases in the middle. For the CDR3, the DNA is TGCAGTGCTAGAGTTCGGGATTCGAACACCGGGGAGCTGTTTTTT. Its protein is CSARVRDSNTGELFF.

The CDR3 is CASSILLDYGYTF. The CDR3 DNA sequence: TGTGCCAGTAGTATCCTCCTCGACTATGGCTACACCTTC. The chain combines TRBV19 with TRBJ1-2; D unclear. Germline V gives CDR1 LNHDA, CDR2 SQIVND (reference sequence). Between the trimmed V and J ends, which lost 3 bases and 3 bases, there was a span of 8 bases. The CDR3 totals 13 residues.

This clonotype was seen many times. The DNA for the CDR3 is TGTGCCAGCAGTTATCAGGGAGTAGGGAAGACCCAGTACTTC. Amino acids: CASSYQGVGKTQYF. The chain joins TRBV6-1 to TRBJ2-5; D possibly matches TRBD1 or TRBD2 (5 bases each). V dropped 5 bases and J dropped 6 bases, with 16 bases sitting between them. Germline assignment: CDR1 MNHNS and CDR2 SASEGT. CDR3 size: 14 residues.

This clonotype was counted a single time. The chain carries TRBV2 and TRBJ2-5; 16 nucleotides agree with TRBD2. CDR3 length: 19 amino acids. Germline CDR1 SNHLY, CDR2 FYNNEI. With 3 bases clipped from V and 5 bases from J, the junction kept 12 bases outside the gene matches. The CDR3 region has the DNA TGTGCCAGCAGTGAGCGGGGACTAGCGGGGGGGCCCATGGAGGAGACCCAGTACTTC. Its translation: CASSERGLAGGPMEETQYF.

The V gene is TRBV20-1, the J gene TRBJ2-2; 12 nucleotides agree with TRBD2. The V and J ends lost 4 bases and 5 bases, in that order; junction bases with no gene match: 2. The CDR3 is 14 amino acids. The germline V gene encodes CDR1 DFQATT and CDR2 SNEGSKA (reference sequence). The CDR3 loop reads CSATGTSGTGELFF. The CDR3 DNA sequence: TGCAGTGCTACCGGGACTAGCGGGACCGGGGAGCTGTTTTTT.

This clonotype turned up a few times. This chain links TRBV4-1 with TRBJ1-1, with D hard to call. CDR1 is MGHRA and CDR2 is YSYEKL in the germline V gene. V lost 0 bases to trimming and J lost 4 bases, with 6 bases between them. This CDR3 is built from 13 residues. The CDR3 nucleotides are TGCGCCAGCAGCCAAGATAAGATCACTGAAGCTTTCTTT. Translated: CASSQDKITEAFF.

This sequence joins TRBV5-1 and TRBJ1-2; D gene unclear. V was trimmed by 2 bases and J by 6 bases, leaving 23 bases between them. Germline lookup yields CDR1 SGHRS and CDR2 YFSETQ. The CDR3 runs 17 residues. The CDR3 DNA reads as TGCGCCAGCAGCTTCGACCCAGACGGCATCGGGAGGGATGGCTACACCTTC. Translation gives CASSFDPDGIGRDGYTF.

This clonotype occurred many times. This rearrangement joins TRBV11-2 to TRBJ1-2; tentatively, D is TRBD1 (5 bases). The CDR3 runs 15 residues. Trimming shortened V by 0 bases and J by 6 bases, and 14 bases separated the two germline ends. Germline CDR1 reads SGHAT; CDR2 reads FQNNGV. CDR3 residues: CASSLDPGGYHGYTF. In nucleotides, the CDR3 is TGTGCCAGCAGCTTAGATCCCGGGGGTTATCATGGCTACACCTTC.

This clonotype was found a few times. The chain carries TRBV20-1 and TRBJ1-1; 9 positions agree with TRBD1. Germline V gene sequence: CDR1 DFQATT, CDR2 SNEGSKA (reference sequence). This CDR3 is 13 amino acids long. The V and J ends lost 5 bases and 1 base, in that order; junction bases with no gene match: 2. CDR3 loop: CSARDRENTEAFF. Written as DNA, the CDR3 is TGCAGTGCTCGGGACAGGGAGAACACTGAAGCTTTCTTT.

This clonotype was observed many times. This chain uses TRBV3-1 with TRBJ1-1; maybe TRBD1 (5 bases). CDR3 length equals 13 residues. V dropped 8 bases and J dropped 4 bases, with 14 bases sitting between them. The V gene's germline CDR1 is LGHDT and CDR2 YNNKEL (reference sequence). The CDR3 DNA is TGTGCCAGCGGCGTTGGGGGTGCCACTGAAGCTTTCTTT. It specifies CASGVGGATEAFF.

The CDR3 is CASSLVGLTYEQYF. The CDR3 DNA follows: TGTGCCAGCAGCTTAGTGGGTCTAACCTACGAGCAGTACTTC. J is TRBJ2-7 and V is TRBV13; D gene unclear. Trimming removed 1 base from V and 2 bases from J, with 9 bases in between. The CDR3 is 14 amino acids. Germline V CDR1 and CDR2: PRHDT, FYEKMQ (reference sequence).

At least ten counts were recorded for this clonotype. DNA of the CDR3: TGCAGTGCTAGAGAAGGTAGCGGGGGGTACAATGAGCAGTTCTTC. Encoded protein: CSAREGSGGYNEQFF. V and J are TRBV20-1 and TRBJ2-1; 10 bases agree with TRBD2. The CDR3 contains 15 residues. Trimming at V came to 0 bases and at J to 4 bases, leaving 3 bases not matched to a gene. The germline V gene encodes CDR1 DFQATT and CDR2 SNEGSKA (reference sequence).

CDR3 nucleotide sequence: TGTGCCACCAGTGATCACCAGGGGGAAGTTCACGAGCAGTACTTC. It translates to CATSDHQGEVHEQYF. The chain uses TRBV24-1 and TRBJ2-7, with 7 bases fitting TRBD1. Germline V lookup: CDR1 KGHDR, CDR2 SFDVKD. This CDR3 is 15 amino acids long. Trimming at V came to 3 bases and at J to 5 bases, leaving 9 bases not matched to a gene.

The chain has TRBV15 and TRBJ1-6, with TRBD1 matching 8 bases. The CDR3 totals 13 residues. Unmatched junction bases numbered 6, after V lost 5 bases and J lost 12 bases. Per germline, CDR1 LNHNV and CDR2 YYDKDF (reference sequence). CDR3 protein: CATSATGGEPLHF. The CDR3 DNA reads as TGTGCCACCAGCGCCACAGGGGGTGAACCCCTCCACTTT.

The rearrangement joins TRBV5-4 to TRBJ1-5; D possibly corresponds to TRBD1 (6 bases). Germline CDR1 SGHNT, CDR2 YYREEE (reference sequence). The V end lost 4 bases, the J end lost 6 bases, and 14 bases lay between the germline ends. The CDR3 runs to 14 residues. In DNA form, the CDR3 reads TGTGCCAGCAGCAAACAGGGAACGGGTCAGCCCCAGCATTTT. As protein: CASSKQGTGQPQHF.